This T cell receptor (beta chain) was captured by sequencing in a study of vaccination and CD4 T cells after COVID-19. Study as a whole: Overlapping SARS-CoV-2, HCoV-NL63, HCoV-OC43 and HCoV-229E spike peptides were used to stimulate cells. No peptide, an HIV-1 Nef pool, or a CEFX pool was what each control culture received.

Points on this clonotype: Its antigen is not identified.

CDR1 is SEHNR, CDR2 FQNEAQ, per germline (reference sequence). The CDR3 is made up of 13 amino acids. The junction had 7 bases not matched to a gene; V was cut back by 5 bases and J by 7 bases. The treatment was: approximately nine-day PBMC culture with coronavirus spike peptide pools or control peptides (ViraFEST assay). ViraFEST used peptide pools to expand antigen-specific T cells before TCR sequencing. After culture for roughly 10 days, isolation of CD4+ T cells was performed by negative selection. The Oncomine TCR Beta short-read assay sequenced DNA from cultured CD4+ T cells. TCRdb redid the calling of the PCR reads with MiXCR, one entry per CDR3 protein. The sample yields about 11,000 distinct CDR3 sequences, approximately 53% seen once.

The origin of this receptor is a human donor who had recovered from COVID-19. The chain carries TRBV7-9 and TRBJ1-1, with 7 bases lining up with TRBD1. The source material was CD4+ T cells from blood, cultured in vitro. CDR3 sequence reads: CASSEEGAGEAFF. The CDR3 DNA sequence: TGTGCCAGCAGCGAAGAGGGGGCGGGTGAAGCTTTCTTT.